These T cell receptor beta chains were read from a single sample in a study of T cells after yellow fever vaccination. TCRdb reprocessed the 5' RACE reads via MiXCR and lists one record per CDR3 protein. The sample consists of around 300,000 distinct CDR3 sequences, 3.5% to 5% of them appearing once. Specimen: PBMCs, collected 15 days after the yellow fever booster vaccination. These receptors were collected from a man younger than 35 who received the YFV17D yellow fever vaccine. Each CDR3 is given with its conserved first and last residue. Each record gives: J gene, D gene, V gene, clone size, CDR3 protein, CDR3 DNA. A D gene is named only where the DNA matches it firmly. Clone size, where shown, is once, few, many, or a class for clones that have expanded.

J gene: TRBJ1-2
D gene: TRBD1
V gene: TRBV12-3/TRBV12-4
clone size: few
CDR3 protein: CASSGTGTGGYTF
CDR3 DNA: TGTGCCAGCAGTGGGACAGGGACTGGTGGCTACACCTTC

J gene: TRBJ2-1
D gene: NA
V gene: TRBV24-1
clone size: many
CDR3 protein: CATSARDLHNEQFF
CDR3 DNA: TGTGCCACCAGTGCAAGAGACTTACACAATGAGCAGTTCTTC

J gene: TRBJ1-2
D gene: TRBD1
V gene: TRBV6-5
clone size: few
CDR3 protein: CASSYTGGGFGYTF
CDR3 DNA: TGTGCCAGCAGTTATACAGGGGGCGGATTTGGCTACACCTTC

J gene: TRBJ2-7
D gene: TRBD2
V gene: TRBV20-1
clone size: few
CDR3 protein: CSAPSRGVGGYEQYF
CDR3 DNA: TGCAGTGCTCCTAGCCGGGGGGTAGGCGGCTACGAGCAGTACTTC

J gene: TRBJ2-5
D gene: NA
V gene: TRBV9
clone size: NA
CDR3 protein: CASSAVLVGTQYF
CDR3 DNA: TGTGCCAGCAGCGCCGTCTTGGTGGGGACCCAGTACTTC

J gene: TRBJ2-7
D gene: TRBD1
V gene: TRBV29-1
clone size: many
CDR3 protein: CSVVGQGRYEQYF
CDR3 DNA: TGCAGCGTTGTCGGACAGGGGCGCTACGAGCAGTACTTC

J gene: TRBJ2-5
D gene: TRBD2
V gene: TRBV4-3
clone size: few
CDR3 protein: CASSQGLGRGAEEETQYF
CDR3 DNA: TGCGCCAGCAGCCAGGGGCTCGGGCGGGGGGCCGAAGAAGAGACCCAGTACTTC

J gene: TRBJ2-4
D gene: NA
V gene: TRBV4-1
clone size: many
CDR3 protein: CASSQVGGLAKNIQYF
CDR3 DNA: TGCGCCAGCAGCCAAGTAGGTGGTCTAGCCAAAAACATTCAGTACTTC

J gene: TRBJ1-1
D gene: NA
V gene: TRBV7-2
clone size: many
CDR3 protein: CASSLLYNTEAFF
CDR3 DNA: TGTGCCAGCAGCTTACTTTATAACACTGAAGCTTTCTTT

J gene: TRBJ1-6
D gene: NA
V gene: TRBV10-3
clone size: many
CDR3 protein: CAISKGPAIGSPLHF
CDR3 DNA: TGTGCCATCTCCAAGGGCCCGGCCATCGGTTCACCCCTCCACTTT

J gene: TRBJ1-2
D gene: TRBD1
V gene: TRBV24-1
clone size: NA
CDR3 protein: CATSDSDRGFCF
CDR3 DNA: TGTGCCACCAGTGATTCCGACAGGGGATTTTGCTTC

J gene: TRBJ1-6
D gene: NA
V gene: TRBV7-8
clone size: many
CDR3 protein: CASSLGGGRPGSPLHF
CDR3 DNA: TGTGCCAGCAGCTTAGGGGGGGGCAGGCCAGGTTCACCCCTCCACTTT

J gene: TRBJ2-7
D gene: NA
V gene: TRBV29-1
clone size: NA
CDR3 protein: CSVVGGHTYEQYF
CDR3 DNA: TGCAGCGTTGTGGGGGGGCATACCTACGAGCAGTACTTC

J gene: TRBJ2-3
D gene: NA
V gene: TRBV5-1
clone size: NA
CDR3 protein: CASSLAMGPDTQYF
CDR3 DNA: TGCGCCAGCAGCTTGGCTATGGGACCGGATACGCAGTATTTT

J gene: TRBJ2-3
D gene: NA
V gene: TRBV4-3
clone size: many
CDR3 protein: CASSPPGAAGNTDTQYF
CDR3 DNA: TGCGCCAGCAGCCCCCCAGGGGCCGCGGGGAACACAGATACGCAGTATTTT

J gene: TRBJ2-2
D gene: TRBD1
V gene: TRBV5-6
clone size: many
CDR3 protein: CASSKDRGNGGELFF
CDR3 DNA: TGTGCCAGCAGCAAAGACAGGGGGAACGGCGGGGAGCTGTTTTTT

J gene: TRBJ1-3
D gene: NA
V gene: TRBV14
clone size: NA
CDR3 protein: CASSQAEGIGNTIYF
CDR3 DNA: TGTGCCAGCAGCCAAGCGGAAGGGATCGGAAACACCATATATTTT

J gene: TRBJ2-1
D gene: TRBD2
V gene: TRBV20-1
clone size: NA
CDR3 protein: CSAGLAGGYEQFF
CDR3 DNA: TGCAGTGCTGGACTAGCGGGGGGCTATGAGCAGTTCTTC

J gene: TRBJ1-2
D gene: TRBD1
V gene: TRBV28
clone size: few
CDR3 protein: CASSPRQGGYTF
CDR3 DNA: TGTGCCAGCAGTCCGCGACAGGGAGGCTACACCTTC

J gene: TRBJ1-6
D gene: TRBD1
V gene: TRBV12-3/TRBV12-4
clone size: few
CDR3 protein: CASSLGQGTSPLHF
CDR3 DNA: TGTGCCAGCAGTTTGGGACAGGGGACTTCACCCCTCCACTTT

J gene: TRBJ2-2
D gene: NA
V gene: TRBV4-2
clone size: NA
CDR3 protein: CASSTPYLNTGELFF
CDR3 DNA: TGTGCCAGCAGCACACCCTACCTGAACACCGGGGAGCTGTTTTTT

J gene: TRBJ2-7
D gene: TRBD1
V gene: TRBV4-3
clone size: few
CDR3 protein: CASSHSDRGPYEQYF
CDR3 DNA: TGCGCCAGCAGCCATAGTGACAGGGGCCCCTACGAGCAGTACTTC

J gene: TRBJ2-3
D gene: NA
V gene: TRBV4-2
clone size: many
CDR3 protein: CASSQDGRGTQYF
CDR3 DNA: TGTGCCAGCAGCCAAGATGGACGAGGTACGCAGTATTTT

J gene: TRBJ1-4
D gene: NA
V gene: TRBV7-9
clone size: many
CDR3 protein: CASSLGQLNEKLFF
CDR3 DNA: TGTGCCAGCAGCTTAGGACAGCTGAATGAAAAACTGTTTTTT

J gene: TRBJ1-1
D gene: NA
V gene: TRBV6-5
clone size: few
CDR3 protein: CASSYSDTGTEAFF
CDR3 DNA: TGTGCCAGCAGTTACTCCGACACGGGCACTGAAGCTTTCTTT

J gene: TRBJ1-4
D gene: NA
V gene: TRBV6-2/TRBV6-3
clone size: NA
CDR3 protein: CASSPPRGLNEKLFF
CDR3 DNA: TGTGCCAGCAGTCCACCCCGGGGCCTCAATGAAAAACTGTTTTTT

J gene: TRBJ1-1
D gene: NA
V gene: TRBV7-9
clone size: few
CDR3 protein: CASSFRAGPGTEAFF
CDR3 DNA: NA

J gene: TRBJ2-7
D gene: TRBD2
V gene: TRBV10-3
clone size: many
CDR3 protein: CAISDRTSSSYEQYF
CDR3 DNA: TGTGCCATCAGTGATCGGACTAGCTCCTCCTACGAGCAGTACTTC

J gene: TRBJ2-1
D gene: NA
V gene: TRBV4-2
clone size: many
CDR3 protein: CASSQDGVRRNEQFF
CDR3 DNA: TGTGCCAGCAGCCAAGATGGGGTTAGGCGGAATGAGCAGTTCTTC

J gene: TRBJ2-2
D gene: NA
V gene: TRBV6-2/TRBV6-3
clone size: few
CDR3 protein: CASSWGAGELFF
CDR3 DNA: TGTGCCAGCAGTTGGGGGGCCGGGGAGCTGTTTTTT

J gene: TRBJ1-1
D gene: TRBD1
V gene: TRBV5-1
clone size: many
CDR3 protein: CASSQTGGGTEAFF
CDR3 DNA: TGCGCCAGCAGCCAGACAGGGGGAGGAACTGAAGCTTTCTTT

J gene: TRBJ2-1
D gene: NA
V gene: TRBV5-1
clone size: many
CDR3 protein: CASSSGLPTYNEQFF
CDR3 DNA: TGCGCCAGCAGCTCGGGACTGCCTACCTACAATGAGCAGTTCTTC

J gene: TRBJ2-2
D gene: TRBD2
V gene: TRBV7-2
clone size: many
CDR3 protein: CASRRGVAGGGELFF
CDR3 DNA: TGTGCCAGCAGGAGAGGGGTAGCGGGAGGCGGGGAGCTGTTTTTT

J gene: TRBJ1-6
D gene: NA
V gene: TRBV4-2
clone size: NA
CDR3 protein: CASSQDFWRSLHF
CDR3 DNA: TGTGCCAGCAGCCAAGACTTTTGGCGATCCCTCCACTTT

J gene: TRBJ1-2
D gene: NA
V gene: TRBV28
clone size: few
CDR3 protein: CASSYGARGYTF
CDR3 DNA: TGTGCCAGCAGTTATGGGGCCAGGGGCTACACCTTC

J gene: TRBJ1-2
D gene: TRBD1
V gene: TRBV7-3
clone size: NA
CDR3 protein: CASSPGTGPFYGYTF
CDR3 DNA: TGTGCCAGCAGCCCCGGGACAGGGCCCTTTTATGGCTACACCTTC

J gene: TRBJ2-5
D gene: NA
V gene: TRBV5-1
clone size: many
CDR3 protein: CASRGEGQETQYF
CDR3 DNA: TGCGCCAGTCGGGGTGAGGGGCAAGAGACCCAGTACTTC

J gene: TRBJ2-1
D gene: NA
V gene: TRBV5-6
clone size: many
CDR3 protein: CASRFLEREQFF
CDR3 DNA: TGTGCCAGCAGATTCTTAGAACGTGAGCAGTTCTTC

J gene: TRBJ2-5
D gene: NA
V gene: TRBV5-1
clone size: few
CDR3 protein: CASSWIDSTETQYF
CDR3 DNA: TGCGCCAGCAGCTGGATTGACAGCACAGAGACCCAGTACTTC

J gene: TRBJ2-7
D gene: NA
V gene: TRBV20-1
clone size: few
CDR3 protein: CSASRSGPENYEQYF
CDR3 DNA: TGCAGTGCTAGTAGGTCCGGGCCAGAAAACTACGAGCAGTACTTC

J gene: TRBJ1-2
D gene: TRBD1
V gene: TRBV5-1
clone size: few
CDR3 protein: CASRQSRDRDRYGYTF
CDR3 DNA: TGCGCCAGCAGACAATCCCGGGACAGGGATAGATATGGCTACACCTTC

J gene: TRBJ2-1
D gene: TRBD2
V gene: TRBV20-1
clone size: few
CDR3 protein: CSASYLAGYNEQFF
CDR3 DNA: TGCAGTGCCAGCTACCTAGCGGGGTACAATGAGCAGTTCTTC

J gene: TRBJ1-2
D gene: TRBD1
V gene: TRBV29-1
clone size: NA
CDR3 protein: CSVQTGYSNYGYTF
CDR3 DNA: TGCAGCGTGCAGACAGGGTATTCCAACTATGGCTACACCTTC

J gene: TRBJ1-2
D gene: NA
V gene: TRBV20-1
clone size: NA
CDR3 protein: CSASWGNYGYTF
CDR3 DNA: TGCAGTGCCTCCTGGGGCAATTATGGCTACACCTTC

J gene: TRBJ2-2
D gene: NA
V gene: TRBV5-1
clone size: many
CDR3 protein: CASRRNSNTGELFF
CDR3 DNA: TGCGCCAGCAGACGGAATTCGAACACCGGGGAGCTGTTTTTT